This T cell receptor beta chain is drawn from a study of CD8+CD57+ T cells in acquired aplastic anemia. The wider study: Each DNA sample taken from sorted CD4+ and CD8+ cells came to about 3.2 ug on average.

Patients selected for sequencing had displayed CD8+CD57+ cell expansion by flow cytometry. Every patient presented with severe acquired aplastic anemia. No therapy was given to patients before blood sampling. CDR3 length equals 13 residues. Germline V gene data show CDR1 as SGHTA and CDR2 as FQGTGA. It was genomic DNA that served as the template for profiling TCR beta VDJ and CDR3. TCRdb itself ran the reads through MiXCR, one entry per CDR3 protein. The sample records around 430,000 distinct CDR3 sequences, approximately 33% being singletons. Worth noting for this clonotype: It may be a read error: a sequence one base away is much more abundant.

The specimen was sorted CD4+, CD8+, or CD8+CD57+ T cells (not recorded which) from PBMCs. V and J are TRBV7-3 and TRBJ2-1; 7 nucleotides agree with TRBD2. The sequence was collected from a human donor with aplastic anemia. In nucleotides, the CDR3 is TGTGCCACCCCAGCGGGGCCTTACAGTGAGCAGTTCTTC. This gives the protein CATPAGPYSEQFF.